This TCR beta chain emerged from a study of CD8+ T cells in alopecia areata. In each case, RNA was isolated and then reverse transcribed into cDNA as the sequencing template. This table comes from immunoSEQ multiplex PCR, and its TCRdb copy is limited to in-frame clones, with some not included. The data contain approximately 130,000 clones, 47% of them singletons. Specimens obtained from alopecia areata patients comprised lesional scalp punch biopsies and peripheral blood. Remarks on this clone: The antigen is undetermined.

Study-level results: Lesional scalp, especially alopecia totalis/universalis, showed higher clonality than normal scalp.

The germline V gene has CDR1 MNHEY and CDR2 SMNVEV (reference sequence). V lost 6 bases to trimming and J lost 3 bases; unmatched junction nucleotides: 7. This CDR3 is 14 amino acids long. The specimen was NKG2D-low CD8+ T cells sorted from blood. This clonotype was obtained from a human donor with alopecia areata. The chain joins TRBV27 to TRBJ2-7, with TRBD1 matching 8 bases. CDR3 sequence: CASSRGTGSYEQYF. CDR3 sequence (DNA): TGTGCCAGCAGCCGCGGGACAGGAAGCTACGAGCAGTACTTC.